This TCR beta chain derives from a study of blood T cell repertoires in COVID-19. V was clipped by 3 bases and J by 0 bases, with 11 bases between them. This CDR3 is built from 15 residues. Germline V gives CDR1 SGHAT, CDR2 FQNNGV. In the authors' methods: Amplification from reference gene primers served as the basis for estimated nucleated cell counts. Repertoires were generated with immunoSEQ multiplex PCR, while TCRdb's copy carries only in-frame clones and drops some. Clonal size and the V and J genes are those of that table, whereas D and trimming came from the DNA. The sample records under 60,000 clones, over 80% being singletons.

The specimen was peripheral blood. The chain recombines TRBV11-2 with TRBJ1-1; a possible D gene is TRBD1 (6 bases). The clonotype originates from a man aged 65 to 85 with acute or convalescent COVID-19. CDR3 residues: CASSLVGAMNTEAFF. CDR3 nucleotides: TGTGCCAGCAGCTTGGTGGGGGCGATGAACACTGAAGCTTTCTTT.